Described below is a single T cell receptor (beta chain) sequence and its context. The antigen is unknown. This sample was included in a study of T cell repertoires and Cas9 in healthy adults. Background on the study: Multi-effector potency, cytotoxicity and lineage were assessed in SpCas9-reactive CD4 and CD8 T cells. The study's findings and limits: In vitro, SpCas9-reactive Tregs were reported to curb effector T cell proliferation and function.

V was cut by 4 bases and J by 0 bases, with 13 bases left in between. Germline CDR1 SNHLY, CDR2 FYNNEI. This CDR3 region has 17 residues. The repertoire was sequenced with immunoSEQ multiplex PCR; TCRdb's copy has only in-frame clones and lacks some. The data hold around 25,000 clones, with more than 75% observed a single time. This sequence originates from a human donor in good health. Sequencing input: CD4+ effector T cells (CD127+, CD25-, CD137-, CD154-) from PBMCs; culture status not recorded. The chain joins TRBV2 to TRBJ2-6; D unclear. The DNA of the CDR3 is TGTGCCAGCAGTGGAGCCAAGAACCCCTCTGGGGCCAACGTCCTGACTTTC. Amino acids: CASSGAKNPSGANVLTF.